The rows below give T cell receptor beta chains drawn from one sample of a study of blood T cells in healthy people across ages. TCRdb redid the calling of the 5' RACE reads with MiXCR, one entry per CDR3 protein. The top ten hold roughly 3.7% of the sample, which has approximately 1.5 million distinct CDR3 sequences, approximately 43% seen once. Sequenced sample: blood. Receptor source: a woman aged 18-35 years in good health. Each CDR3 is given with its conserved first and last residue. The D gene is left open where the match is weak. Clone sizes are given selectively: once, few, many, or a class where the clone is expanded.

size	J	V	D	CDR3	DNA
.	TRBJ2-5	TRBV29-1	.	CSVDERARGGEQYF	TGCAGCGTTGATGAGAGGGCCAGGGGAGGGGAGCAGTACTTC
few	TRBJ2-2	TRBV7-2	.	CATNSGRGHTGELFF	TGTGCCACGAACTCGGGACGCGGGCACACCGGGGAGCTGTTTTTT
few	TRBJ2-1	TRBV9	.	CASSVGVGAFSYNEQFF	TGTGCCAGCAGCGTAGGGGTCGGTGCCTTCTCCTACAATGAGCAGTTCTTC
few	TRBJ2-1	TRBV27	.	CASSPPSSFDEQFF	TGTGCCAGCAGCCCCCCCTCCTCCTTCGATGAGCAGTTCTTC
few	TRBJ1-1	TRBV29-1	.	CSVDTGYAEAFF	TGCAGCGTTGATACAGGCTATGCTGAAGCTTTCTTT
.	TRBJ2-1	TRBV12-3/TRBV12-4	TRBD2	CASAPSGEFYNEQFF	TGTGCCAGCGCCCCAAGCGGGGAGTTTTACAATGAGCAGTTCTTC
.	TRBJ2-5	TRBV6-6	TRBD2	CASRGSGDNEQYF	TGTGCCAGCAGGGGTAGCGGGGACAATGAGCAGTACTTC
.	TRBJ2-5	TRBV7-9	TRBD2	CASRQGLVSYEQYF	TGTGCCAGCAGACAGGGACTAGTGAGTTATGAGCAGTACTTC
.	TRBJ1-2	TRBV11-2	.	CASSFSYWDLPGDGYTF	TGTGCCAGCAGTTTTAGCTACTGGGACCTACCCGGAGATGGCTACACCTTC
many	TRBJ1-2	TRBV29-1	.	CSVAAATGYYGYTF	TGCAGCGTTGCGGCCGCGACGGGATACTATGGCTACACCTTC
.	TRBJ1-4	TRBV4-1	.	CAGRRGGGKKNEKLFF	TGCGCCGGCAGGCGAGGTGGAGGGAAGAAAAATGAAAAACTGTTTTTT
.	TRBJ2-3	TRBV29-1	.	CSVARTAYTDTQYF	TGCAGCGTTGCGCGGACAGCCTACACAGATACGCAGTATTTT
few	TRBJ2-7	TRBV9	.	CASSVGQGFTYEQYF	TGTGCCAGCAGCGTAGGTCAAGGCTTTACCTACGAGCAGTACTTC
few	TRBJ2-1	TRBV15	.	CATSRDLGPDEQFF	TGTGCCACCAGCAGAGATTTGGGGCCCGATGAGCAGTTCTTC
.	TRBJ1-1	TRBV6-5	TRBD1	CASSQTGGRSFF	TGTGCCAGCAGCCAGACAGGGGGCAGGTCTTTCTTT
few	TRBJ1-1	TRBV3-1	TRBD1	CASSHGTGNTEAFF	TGTGCCAGCAGCCATGGGACAGGGAACACTGAAGCTTTCTTT
.	TRBJ1-2	TRBV20-1	.	CSAISNGYTF	TGCAGTGCCATTAGTAATGGCTACACCTTC
.	TRBJ1-1	TRBV27	TRBD1	CASSPWTGGSEAFF	TGTGCCAGCAGTCCGTGGACAGGGGGCAGTGAAGCTTTCTTT
.	TRBJ2-5	TRBV10-3	TRBD2	CAISESLAGDVRNEQYF	TGTGCCATCAGTGAGTCGCTAGCGGGAGACGTGCGCAATGAGCAGTACTTC
.	TRBJ1-5	TRBV20-1	.	CSAVGSGNQPQHF	TGCAGTGCTGTGGGGTCGGGGAATCAGCCCCAGCATTTT
.	TRBJ2-3	TRBV7-9	TRBD2	CASSQARLAGVLADTQYF	TGTGCCAGCAGCCAGGCCCGTTTAGCGGGGGTTCTCGCAGATACGCAGTATTTT
.	TRBJ1-5	TRBV20-1	.	CSAKTGFNQPQHF	TGCAGTGCCAAAACGGGGTTTAATCAGCCCCAGCATTTT
.	TRBJ2-3	TRBV7-6	.	CASIPEASTDTQYF	TGTGCCAGCATCCCGGAGGCCAGCACAGATACGCAGTATTTT
.	TRBJ2-7	TRBV29-1	TRBD1	CSVEWSGQGYEQYF	TGCAGCGTTGAGTGGTCAGGACAGGGCTACGAGCAGTACTTC
.	TRBJ1-2	TRBV12-3/TRBV12-4	.	CASSSDSRIDTF	TGTGCCAGCAGTTCGGACAGCCGGATTGACACCTTC
once	TRBJ2-1	TRBV7-9	.	CASSSGRFKDEQFF	TGTGCCAGCAGCTCGGGACGGTTCAAGGATGAGCAGTTCTTC
few	TRBJ2-1	TRBV19	.	CASSNRPRDEQFF	TGTGCCAGTAGTAACAGACCTAGGGATGAGCAGTTCTTC
few	TRBJ2-3	TRBV29-1	.	CSERRLADTQYF	TGCAGCGAACGCCGGCTGGCAGATACGCAGTATTTT
.	TRBJ1-1	TRBV12-3/TRBV12-4	.	CASSFAERLNTEAFF	TGTGCCAGCAGTTTTGCGGAGCGTTTGAACACTGAAGCTTTCTTT
.	TRBJ2-2	TRBV6-2/TRBV6-3	TRBD2	CASSSLVTSGRPTGELFF	TGTGCCAGCAGCTCACTGGTGACTAGCGGACGACCCACCGGGGAGCTGTTTTTT
few	TRBJ1-5	TRBV5-5	.	CASSPWGENQPQHF	TGTGCCAGCAGCCCTTGGGGGGAAAATCAGCCCCAGCATTTT
.	TRBJ2-2	TRBV2	TRBD1	CASRPQDRAGGELFF	TGTGCCAGCCGACCCCAGGACAGGGCGGGCGGGGAGCTGTTTTTT
few	TRBJ2-7	TRBV9	TRBD2	CASSLGLAESYEQYF	TGTGCCAGCAGCCTGGGACTAGCGGAATCCTACGAGCAGTACTTC
.	TRBJ2-3	TRBV7-2	TRBD2	CASDAWREGTDTQYF	TGTGCCAGCGACGCCTGGCGGGAGGGCACAGATACGCAGTATTTT
.	TRBJ2-2	TRBV6-2/TRBV6-3	.	CASSYAVLGYTGELFF	TGTGCCAGCAGTTACGCGGTCTTAGGGTACACCGGGGAGCTGTTTTTT
once	TRBJ2-5	TRBV6-1	.	CASTKRGALQETQYF	TGTGCCAGCACCAAAAGGGGGGCTCTCCAAGAGACCCAGTACTTC
few	TRBJ2-7	TRBV20-1	.	CSANPPKGKTHEQYF	TGCAGTGCTAACCCGCCAAAAGGGAAAACCCACGAGCAGTACTTC
.	TRBJ2-1	TRBV4-1	TRBD2	CASSPQAGDDEQFF	TGCGCCAGCAGCCCCCAAGCGGGGGACGACGAGCAGTTCTTC
few	TRBJ1-5	TRBV28	.	CASSLLGYNQPQHF	TGTGCCAGCAGTTTATTAGGGTACAATCAGCCCCAGCATTTT
.	TRBJ2-7	TRBV30	.	CAWSVRRASYEQYF	TGTGCCTGGAGTGTCAGAAGGGCCTCCTACGAGCAGTACTTC
few	TRBJ2-7	TRBV27	.	CASSLTTGSLGGYEQYF	TGTGCCAGCAGTTTAACCACGGGGAGCCTGGGTGGCTACGAGCAGTACTTC
few	TRBJ1-4	TRBV20-1	.	CSARVGTKEKLFF	TGCAGTGCTAGGGTGGGGACAAAAGAAAAACTGTTTTTT
once	TRBJ2-5	TRBV21-1	.	CACSTYLLTATQETQYF	TGTGCCTGCAGCACATACTTGTTAACAGCAACCCAAGAGACCCAGTACTTC
.	TRBJ2-4	TRBV5-1	TRBD1	CAGSLAGTGVWDIQYF	TGCGCCGGCAGCTTGGCTGGGACAGGGGTATGGGACATTCAGTACTTC
few	TRBJ1-1	TRBV5-1	.	CASSLTGTSRTANTEAFF	TGCGCCAGCAGCTTGACCGGCACCTCGAGGACAGCGAACACTGAAGCTTTCTTT
few	TRBJ2-7	TRBV5-1	.	CASSLELAFEQYF	TGCGCCAGCAGCTTGGAGCTGGCCTTCGAGCAGTACTTC